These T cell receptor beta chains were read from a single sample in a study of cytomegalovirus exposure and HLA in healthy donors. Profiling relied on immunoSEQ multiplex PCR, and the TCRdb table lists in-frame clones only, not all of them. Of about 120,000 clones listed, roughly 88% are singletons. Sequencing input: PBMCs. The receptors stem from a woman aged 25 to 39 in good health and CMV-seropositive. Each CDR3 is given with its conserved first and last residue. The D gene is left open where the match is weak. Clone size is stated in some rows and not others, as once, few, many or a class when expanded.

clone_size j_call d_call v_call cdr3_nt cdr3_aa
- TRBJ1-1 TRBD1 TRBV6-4 TGTGCCAGCAGTGACTCGACGGGCGGGACAGCCTTGGACACTGAAGCTTTCTTT CASSDSTGGTALDTEAFF
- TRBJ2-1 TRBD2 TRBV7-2 TGTGCCAGCAGCTTAGAAGCGGGGGTAGGCAATGAGCAGTTCTTC CASSLEAGVGNEQFF
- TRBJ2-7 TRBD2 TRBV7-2 TGTGCCAGCAGCGCCACCGGGACTAGCGTCTACGAGCAGTACTTC CASSATGTSVYEQYF
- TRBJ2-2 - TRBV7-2 TGTGCCAGCAGCTTGCGCACCGGGGAGCTGTTTTTT CASSLRTGELFF
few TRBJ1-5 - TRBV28 TGTGCCAGCAGTCCAATCCAGGGGACCCAGCATTTT CASSPIQGTQHF
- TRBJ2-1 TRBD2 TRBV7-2 TGTGCCAGCAGCGTCAGGGGACTAGATCACGATGAGCAGTTCTTC CASSVRGLDHDEQFF
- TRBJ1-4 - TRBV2 TGTGCCAGCAGTGAAGCGTCCGGGTATGAAAAACTGTTTTTT CASSEASGYEKLFF
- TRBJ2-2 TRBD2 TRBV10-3 TGTGCCATCAGTGGCCGAAGACTAGCGGGGGCAAACACCGGGGAGCTGTTTTTT CAISGRRLAGANTGELFF
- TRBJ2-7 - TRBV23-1 TGCGCCAGCAGGCGGGGGCCTGAGACCTACGAGCAGTACTTC CASRRGPETYEQYF
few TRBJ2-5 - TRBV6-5 TGTGCCAGCAGTTACTCCCGGGTCCAAGAGACCCAGTACTTC CASSYSRVQETQYF
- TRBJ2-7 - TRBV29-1 TGCAGCGTTACCGAGAAGCGCATCTCCTACGAGCAGTACTTC CSVTEKRISYEQYF
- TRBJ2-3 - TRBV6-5 TGTGCCAGCAAGGTTGGACTCACAGATACGCAGTATTTT CASKVGLTDTQYF
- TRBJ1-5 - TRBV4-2 TGTGCCAGCAGCCAAGTAGGCAATCAGCCCCAGCATTTT CASSQVGNQPQHF
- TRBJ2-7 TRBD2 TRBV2 TGTGCCAGCAGTGAAGGACCTGGACTAGCGGGAATAAGCGACGAGCAGTACTTC CASSEGPGLAGISDEQYF
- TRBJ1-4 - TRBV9 TGTGCCAGCAGCGTAGGAGCCCTGAATGAAAAACTGTTTTTT CASSVGALNEKLFF
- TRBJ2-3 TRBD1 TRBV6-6 TGTGCCAGCAGTTATCGGACAGGGGATAATACGCAGTATTTT CASSYRTGDNTQYF
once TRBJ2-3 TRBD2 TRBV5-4 TGTGCCAGCAGCCGGGGGGGACTAGCGAAAACAGATACGCAGTATTTT CASSRGGLAKTDTQYF
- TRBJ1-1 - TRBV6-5 TGTGCCAGCAGCCACGGGAGGGAAGCTTTCTTT CASSHGREAFF
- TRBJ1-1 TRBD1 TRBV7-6 TGTGCCAGCAGCTCCGGACAGGTGAACACTGAAGCTTTCTTT CASSSGQVNTEAFF
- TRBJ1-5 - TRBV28 TGTGCCAGCGGAATAAGCGGGAAGGGTCAGGTGCGGAATCAGCCCCAGCATTTT CASGISGKGQVRNQPQHF
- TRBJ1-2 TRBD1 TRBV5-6 TGTGCCAGCAGACCCAGGGACAGGGCTAGCTATGGCTACACCTTC CASRPRDRASYGYTF
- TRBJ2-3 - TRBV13 TGTGCCAGCAGCTGGGGGCCATCCACAGATACGCAGTATTTT CASSWGPSTDTQYF
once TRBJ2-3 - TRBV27 TGTGCCAGCGCCCTCGGGCGGGGAGATACGCAGTATTTT CASALGRGDTQYF
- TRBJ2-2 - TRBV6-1 TGTGCCAGCAGTGCCTCGGGGAACACCGGGGAGCTGTTTTTT CASSASGNTGELFF
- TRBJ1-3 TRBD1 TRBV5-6 TGTGCCAGCAGCCCCGACAGGGCGGAAGGAAACACCATATATTTT CASSPDRAEGNTIYF
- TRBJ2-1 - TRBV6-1 TGTGCCAGCAGTCCGGGGTATGAGCAGTTCTTC CASSPGYEQFF
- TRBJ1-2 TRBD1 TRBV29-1 TGCAGCGTTGTGGGGACAGGGCCTGGCTACACCTTC CSVVGTGPGYTF
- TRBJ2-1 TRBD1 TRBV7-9 TGTGCCAGCAGCCTCAGGGGGACAGGGGTTTGGGATGAGCAGTTCTTC CASSLRGTGVWDEQFF
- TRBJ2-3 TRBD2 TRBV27 TGTGCCAGCACGACGACTAGCGGAAGCACAGATACGCAGTATTTT CASTTTSGSTDTQYF
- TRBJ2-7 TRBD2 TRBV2 TGTGCCAGCAGTGGGAGCGGGACTTCGATGTTTTTTTTGCACTTC CASSGSGTSMFFLHF
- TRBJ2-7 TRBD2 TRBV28 TGTGCCAGCAGTTCTATTGCGGGAGCTCCGTACGAGCAGTACTTC CASSSIAGAPYEQYF
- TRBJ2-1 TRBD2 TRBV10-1 TGCGCCAGCAGTGAGGGGACTAGCCATGAGCAGTTCTTC CASSEGTSHEQFF
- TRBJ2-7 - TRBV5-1 TGCGCCAGCAGCCTTCACCAGGGGAGCCTGGTGGGAGAGCAGTACTTC CASSLHQGSLVGEQYF
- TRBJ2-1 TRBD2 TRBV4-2 TGTGCCAGCAGCCAGGCCGGGACTAGCGGGAGTGAGCAGTTCTTC CASSQAGTSGSEQFF
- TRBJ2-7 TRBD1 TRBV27 TGTGCCAGCAGTTCGGGACAGGGAGCCTACTACGACGAGCAGTACTTC CASSSGQGAYYDEQYF
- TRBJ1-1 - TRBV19 TGTGCCAGTAGTATAGTTGGCCCCGGGAGCTTCGTCTATGAAGCTTTCTTT CASSIVGPGSFVYEAFF
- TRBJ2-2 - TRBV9 TGTGCCAGCAGCGTAGGGGCAGGGGTGGTAACCGGGGAGCTGTTTTTT CASSVGAGVVTGELFF
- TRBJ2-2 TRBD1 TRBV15 TGTGCCACCAGCCCGACAGGGGAATCCGGGGAGCTGTTTTTT CATSPTGESGELFF
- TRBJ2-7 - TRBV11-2 TGTGCCAGCAGCTTGGGGGGTTCGGCCTACGAGCAGTACTTC CASSLGGSAYEQYF
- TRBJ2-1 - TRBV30 TGTGCCTGGAGCGGAGTGGTCTACAATGAGCAGTTCTTC CAWSGVVYNEQFF
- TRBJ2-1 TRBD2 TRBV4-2 TGTGCCAGCAGCCAAGATGTGTCTAGCGGGAACAATGAGCAGTTCTTC CASSQDVSSGNNEQFF
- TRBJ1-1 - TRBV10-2 TGCGCCAGCAGTATCGGCACTGAAGCTTTCTTT CASSIGTEAFF
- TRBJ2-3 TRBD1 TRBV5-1 TGCGCCAGCCTGGAGCCCACAGGGGGCACAGATACGCAGTATTTT CASLEPTGGTDTQYF
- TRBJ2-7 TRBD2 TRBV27 TGTGCCAGTCGACTAGCGGGAGTCGCCTACGAGCAGTACTTC CASRLAGVAYEQYF
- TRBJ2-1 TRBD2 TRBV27 TGTGCCAGCAGTTTTCTGTCTAGCGGCAGCAATGAGCAGTTCTTC CASSFLSSGSNEQFF
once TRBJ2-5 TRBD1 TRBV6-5 TGTGCCAGCAGTAAACAGGGGAAGGAGACCCAGTACTTC CASSKQGKETQYF
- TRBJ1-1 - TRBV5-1 TGCGCCAGCAGCTTCACCCCCCGGGGTGCGGGGAACACTGAAGCTTTCTTT CASSFTPRGAGNTEAFF
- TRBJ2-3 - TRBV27 TGTGCCAGCATCCCCGGGGGCACAGATACGCAGTATTTT CASIPGGTDTQYF
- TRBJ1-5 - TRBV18 TGTGCCAGCTCACCACCGGGGCCTAGGGGCAATCAGCCCCAGCATTTT CASSPPGPRGNQPQHF
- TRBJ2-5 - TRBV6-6 TGTGCCAGCAAAGCCCGACTGTCGTCCCAAGAGACCCAGTACTTC CASKARLSSQETQYF
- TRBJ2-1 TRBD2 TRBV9 TGTGCCAGCAGCGTACGCCCGGGGGGGAGGAATGAGCAGTTCTTC CASSVRPGGRNEQFF
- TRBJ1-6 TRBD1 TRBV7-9 TGTGCCAGCAGCCCTGGGACAGCCAACTATAATTCACCCCTCCACTTT CASSPGTANYNSPLHF
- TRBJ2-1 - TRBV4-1 TGCGCCAGCAGCCAAGCTAGTTTCTACAATGAGCAGTTCTTC CASSQASFYNEQFF
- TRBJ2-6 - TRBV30 TGTGCCTGGACAAGACAGGTATCTGGGGCCAACGTCCTGACTTTC CAWTRQVSGANVLTF
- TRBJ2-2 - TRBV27 TGTGCCAGCAGCCAAACATCGAACACCGGGGAGCTGTTTTTT CASSQTSNTGELFF
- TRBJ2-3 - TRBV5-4 TGTGCCAGCAAGTCTCGAGCGTCTAGCGGCACAGATACGCAGTATTTT CASKSRASSGTDTQYF
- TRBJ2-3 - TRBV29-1 TGCAGCGTTGAGCCCGCCCGACAGGCCACTAGCACAGATACGCAGTATTTT CSVEPARQATSTDTQYF
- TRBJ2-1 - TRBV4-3 TGCGCCAGCAGCCAAGCAGCGGATAGGTACAATGAGCAGTTCTTC CASSQAADRYNEQFF